A single sample gave rise to the 20 T cell receptor beta chains below, sequenced in a study of shared clonotypes between healthy human individuals (dated by TCRdb to the early 2020s). Receptor libraries were prepared by the immunoSEQ multiplex PCR assay. Not all clones reach the TCRdb copy of this immuneACCESS table, which keeps in-frame sequences only. Checked studies attribute under half of the gap to unresolved V genes and leave the rest unexplained. This sample gives approximately 2.5 million clones in total; 80% to 95% of them show up just once. 0.36% of the sample is held by the ten biggest clonotypes. Material for sequencing was naive CD4+ T cells from PBMCs. Taken with the paper, the label for cell subset or site translates to: CD45RA+ positively selected. These receptors originate from a man in his late teens or twenties in good health. Some clones in this sample may be carry-over from other donors' samples.

This clone was picked up one time. The chain employs TRBV11-2 and TRBJ2-6; D uncertain. The CDR3 runs to 15 residues. Trimming removed 2 bases at V and 3 bases at J, with 8 bases between. The V gene's germline CDR1 is SGHAT and CDR2 FQNNGV. CDR3 bases: TGTGCCAGCAGCTTAACCCGGGTTGGGGCCAACGTCCTGACTTTC. Translation gives CASSLTRVGANVLTF.

Only a few counts were recorded for this clone. The chain is built from TRBV9 and TRBJ1-6; weak D call: TRBD1 (6 bases). This CDR3 is 14 amino acids long. CDR1 and CDR2 (germline): SGDLS, YYNGEE. V was cut by 0 bases and J by 5 bases, with 6 bases left in between. This CDR3 reads CASSVGQDNSPLHF. The DNA of the CDR3 is TGTGCCAGCAGCGTAGGACAGGATAATTCACCCCTCCACTTT. Full variable domain (rest looked up from reference TRBV9 and TRBJ1-6): DSGVTQTPKHLITATGQRVTLRCSPRSGDLSVYWYQQSLDQGLQFLIQYYNGEERAKGNILERFSAQQFPDLHSELNLSSLELGDSALYFCASSVGQDNSPLHFGNGTRLTVT.

The CDR3 DNA sequence: TGCAGCGTTGAAAAAATCAGCGTGGGGGCCGGAGGGGAGACCCAGTACTTC. It specifies CSVEKISVGAGGETQYF. The genes are TRBV29-1 and TRBJ2-5, with D perhaps given as TRBD1 or TRBD2 (6 bases each). The CDR3 runs 17 residues. CDR1 and CDR2 from the germline V gene are SQVTM and ANQGSEA. The V gene lost 2 bases and the J gene lost 5 bases, with 24 bases spanning the gap.

This clone was observed a few times. The CDR3 spells CASSLAPLVNTEAFF. CDR3 bases: TGCGCCAGCAGCTTGGCCCCCCTGGTGAACACTGAAGCTTTCTTT. The V gene is TRBV5-1, the J gene TRBJ1-1; D is unresolved. The V end lost 0 bases, the J end lost 0 bases, and 9 bases lay between the germline ends. The germline CDR1 and CDR2 sequences are SGHRS and YFSETQ. The CDR3 length is 15 residues.

V gene TRBV5-4 combines with J gene TRBJ2-7; no clear D. Trimming removed 0 bases from V and 2 bases from J, with 9 bases in between. Per the germline V gene, CDR1 is SGHNT and CDR2 is YYREEE (reference sequence). CDR3 length: 14 amino acids. The CDR3 DNA sequence: TGTGCCAGCAGCTTGGGCCCGGCCGCCTACGAGCAGTACTTC. This gives the protein CASSLGPAAYEQYF.

The chain joins TRBV4-2 to TRBJ1-4, with 8 bases lining up with TRBD1. This CDR3 region has 15 residues. V trimming: 1 base; J trimming: 8 bases; junction bases outside the gene matches: 6. Per the germline V gene, CDR1 is LGHNA and CDR2 is YNFKEQ. The CDR3 bases are TGTGCCAGCAGCCAAGGATCGACAGGGGACGAAAAACTGTTTTTT. Residues: CASSQGSTGDEKLFF.

This sequence joins TRBV29-1 and TRBJ2-1; D unresolved. The length of the CDR3 is 15 residues. V lost 2 bases, J lost 3 bases, and 14 bases lay in between. CDR1 is SQVTM and CDR2 is ANQGSEA in the germline V gene. CDR3 DNA: TGCAGCGTTGAAACATTTACCACAAACTACAATGAGCAGTTCTTC. As protein: CSVETFTTNYNEQFF.

The chain couples TRBV29-1 to TRBJ1-1, with no clear D. Trimming took off 5 bases at V and 0 bases at J, with 16 bases between the two ends. Germline V gene lookup returns CDR1 SQVTM and CDR2 ANQGSEA. The CDR3 is made up of 15 amino acids. The CDR3 spells CSVRGLEWMNTEAFF. For the CDR3, the DNA is TGCAGCGTTAGAGGCCTCGAGTGGATGAACACTGAAGCTTTCTTT.

The V call is TRBV10-3, the J call TRBJ2-5; 8 bases line up with TRBD1. Germline V lookup: CDR1 ENHRY, CDR2 SYGVKD. The V segment lost 6 bases and the J segment 2 bases; nucleotides outside the gene matches: 2. The CDR3 sequence is 13 residues long. As DNA, the CDR3 is TGTGCCATCAGGGGGACAGGACAAGAGACCCAGTACTTC. This codes for CAIRGTGQETQYF.

The gene calls are TRBV19 and TRBJ2-4; D may be TRBD2 (6 bases). Germline CDR1 is LNHDA and CDR2 is SQIVND (reference sequence). The CDR3 is 14 amino acids. V lost 9 bases, J lost 2 bases, and 14 bases lay in between. The CDR3 coding sequence is TGTGCCAGCGCTGGGGGGAGTTCCAAAAACATTCAGTACTTC. Residues: CASAGGSSKNIQYF.

The chain combines TRBV11-3 with TRBJ2-3, with D perhaps matching TRBD1 or TRBD2 (5 bases each). The V and J ends lost 4 bases and 6 bases respectively, with 14 bases between them. This CDR3 is built from 14 residues. Germline loops: CDR1 SGHNT, CDR2 YENEEA. The CDR3: CASSSGTNSDTQYF. For the CDR3, the DNA is TGTGCCAGCAGCTCTGGGACCAACTCGGATACGCAGTATTTT.

This chain joins TRBV6-5 and TRBJ2-7; maybe TRBD2 (6 bases). Germline V gives CDR1 MNHEY, CDR2 SVGAGI. The CDR3 consists of 14 residues. Trimming left V 6 bases short and J 4 bases short, with 16 bases between. The CDR3 protein is CASRPRFSGYEQYF. The CDR3 nucleotides are TGTGCCAGCAGGCCCCGGTTTAGCGGATACGAGCAGTACTTC.

The chain is built from TRBV27 and TRBJ2-1; tentative D call: TRBD2 (5 bases). V shed 4 bases and J shed 5 bases, with 18 bases lying between them. This CDR3 is built from 16 residues. Per the germline V gene, CDR1 is MNHEY and CDR2 is SMNVEV (reference sequence). Here the CDR3 reads CASSSLRIARDNEQFF. The CDR3 DNA is TGTGCCAGCAGTTCCCTGAGAATAGCGAGGGACAATGAGCAGTTCTTC.

This clone was detected only once. This sequence joins TRBV9 and TRBJ1-2; tentative D call: TRBD1 (6 bases). Germline loops: CDR1 SGDLS, CDR2 YYNGEE. Between the trimmed V and J ends, which lost 6 bases and 3 bases, there was a span of 9 bases. CDR3 length equals 12 residues. This chain's CDR3 is CASTQGYYGYTF. In DNA, the CDR3 is TGTGCCAGCACCCAGGGGTACTATGGCTACACCTTC.

In DNA form, the CDR3 reads TGTGCCAGCACCCGCGGGGGAAAGAACTATGGCTACACCTTC. Translated, it gives CASTRGGKNYGYTF. The rearrangement uses TRBV28 and TRBJ1-2, with a weak D call TRBD1 (5 bases). V lost 7 bases, J lost 2 bases, and 14 bases lay in between. The CDR3 totals 14 residues. CDR1 and CDR2 (germline): MDHEN, SYDVKM.

This clone was seen only once. The gene calls are TRBV7-8 and TRBJ2-7; possible D gene TRBD1, 6 bases. Germline CDR1 and CDR2: SGHVS and FQNEAQ. The CDR3 loop spans 15 amino acids. V shed 4 bases and J shed 0 bases, with 13 bases lying between them. CDR3 sequence (DNA): TGTGCCAGCAGCTCCGACAGGACGCGCTCCTACGAGCAGTACTTC. Translating it yields CASSSDRTRSYEQYF.

The gene calls are TRBV18 and TRBJ1-5; D is unresolved. Trimming stripped 3 bases from V and 2 bases from J, with 11 bases between. Germline V gene data show CDR1 as KGHSH and CDR2 as LQKENI. The CDR3 runs 15 residues. The CDR3 protein is CASSPPGSRNQPQHF. In DNA form, the CDR3 reads TGTGCCAGCTCACCCCCGGGATCCCGCAATCAGCCCCAGCATTTT. The full variable domain, rest sourced from reference TRBV18 and TRBJ1-5, is NAGVMQNPRHLVRRRGQEARLRCSPMKGHSHVYWYRQLPEEGLKFMVYLQKENIIDESGMPKERFSAEFPKEGPSILRIQQVVRGDSAAYFCASSPPGSRNQPQHFGDGTRLSIL.

CDR3 DNA sequence: TGTGCCAGCGGGACCTTATCCCTCTCTGGAAACACCATATATTTT. Its protein product is CASGTLSLSGNTIYF. The rearrangement uses TRBV27 and TRBJ1-3; a weak D match, TRBD1 (5 bases). V lost 8 bases, J lost 0 bases, and 14 bases lay in between. The CDR3 totals 15 residues. The germline gives CDR1 MNHEY, CDR2 SMNVEV (reference sequence).

Written as DNA, the CDR3 is TGTGCCAGCAGCTTTTATCCGGGACAGCCTCCTTATATCGGCGAAAAACTGTTTTTT. Translation: CASSFYPGQPPYIGEKLFF. The chain employs TRBV5-5 and TRBJ1-4, with TRBD1 matching over 7 bases. Germline CDR1 SGHKS, CDR2 YYEKEE (reference sequence). This CDR3 region has 19 residues. V was pared by 2 bases and J by 8 bases, with 21 bases of the junction left unmatched.

Of note for this clone: One end of the junction fails to match germline, which may point to a read error. The V and J genes are TRBV5-4 and TRBJ2-5; a possible D gene is TRBD2 (6 bases). The CDR3 consists of 13 residues. Germline loops: CDR1 SGHNT, CDR2 YYREEE (reference sequence). The CDR3 protein is CASSLGGFETQYF. The CDR3 nucleotides are TGTGCGAGCAGCTTGGGGGGTTTCGAGACCCAGTACTTC. Variable domain in full (rest from reference TRBV5-4 and TRBJ2-5): ETGVTQSPTHLIKTRGQQVTLRCSSQSGHNTVSWYQQALGQGPQFIFQYYREEENGRGNFPPRFSGLQFPNYSSELNVNALELDDSALYLCASSLGGFETQYFGPGTRLLVL.